Presented here are 5 T cell receptor beta chains from one specimen sequenced in a study of shared clonotypes between healthy human individuals. The repertoire was sequenced with immunoSEQ multiplex PCR; TCRdb's copy has only in-frame clones and lacks some. The sample has fewer than 600,000 clones, around 79% seen once. The sequenced sample was PBMCs. These receptors were taken from a middle-aged woman in good health. Some clones in this sample may be carry-over from other donors' samples.

This rearrangement joins TRBV25-1 to TRBJ2-5; D unclear. TRBJ2-7 matches the DNA end more closely, so the J call is doubtful. This CDR3 is built from 13 residues. CDR1 is MGHDK, CDR2 SYGVNS, per germline. The CDR3 DNA is TGTGCCAGCAGTGATCCTCTACTATACGAGCAGTACTTC. It codes for CASSDPLLYEQYF.

This clone was seen a single time. The rearrangement joins TRBV12-5 to TRBJ2-3; weak D call: TRBD2 (5 bases). V lost 6 bases, J lost 5 bases, and 9 bases lay in between. The CDR3 is 12 amino acids. Looked up from germline, CDR1 is LGHNT and CDR2 is FRNRAP. CDR3 coding DNA: TGTGCTAGTGGGACTAACGGAGATACGCAGTATTTT. It translates to CASGTNGDTQYF. The full variable domain, completed using reference TRBV12-5 and TRBJ2-3, is DARVTQTPRHKVTEMGQEVTMRCQPILGHNTVFWYRQTMMQGLELLAYFRNRAPLDDSGMPKDRFSAEMPDATLATLKIQPSEPRDSAVYFCASGTNGDTQYFGPGTRLTVL.

A remark on this clone: This CDR3 is also generated by other DNA sequences in the sample. The rearrangement uses TRBV21-1 and TRBJ2-3; the table's D call, TRBD2, has no DNA check behind it. TRBV21-1 is marked as a pseudogene. The CDR3 is 13 amino acids. The CDR3 region has the DNA TGTGCCAGCAGCCCCCGGAGGGGAGATACGCAGTATTTT. This gives the protein CASSPRRGDTQYF.

The V gene is TRBV6-1, the J gene TRBJ2-3; TRBD2 matches at 9 bases. V shed 6 bases and J 6 bases; nucleotides not matched to a gene: 7. The germline V gene has CDR1 MNHNS and CDR2 SASEGT. The CDR3 spans 14 residues. CDR3 nucleotides: TGTGCCAGCAGCGGTAGCGGGAGATCGGATACGCAGTATTTT. Translating gives CASSGSGRSDTQYF.

This chain connects TRBV7-3 to TRBJ1-2; TRBD1 agrees at 7 bases. Unmatched junction bases numbered 18, after V lost 3 bases and J lost 2 bases. CDR3 length: 19 residues. Germline-derived CDR1 and CDR2 are SGHTA and FQGTGA. CDR3 residues: CASSLGWTGIVKRNYGYTF. Written as DNA, the CDR3 is TGTGCCAGCAGCTTGGGCTGGACAGGTATCGTCAAGAGAAACTATGGCTACACCTTC.